The 26 T cell receptor beta chains below were found in one sample sequenced in a study of blood T cell repertoires in COVID-19. Profiling relied on immunoSEQ multiplex PCR, and the TCRdb table lists in-frame clones only, not all of them. The sample contains over 90,000 clones, over 75% of which appear only once. Sequencing was done on a sample of peripheral blood. The receptors were gathered from a human donor in a cohort sampled during active COVID-19.

V is TRBV24-1 and J is TRBJ2-1; D unresolved. The CDR3 has 16 residues. The germline V gene has CDR1 KGHDR and CDR2 SFDVKD. V dropped 5 bases and J dropped 0 bases, with 13 bases sitting between them. The CDR3 nucleotides are TGTGCCACCAGTGCCTTTGGATCGGGCTCCTACAATGAGCAGTTCTTC. Its translation is CATSAFGSGSYNEQFF.

The rearrangement links TRBV4-1 to TRBJ2-2; tentative D call: TRBD1 (5 bases). V was cut by 1 base and J by 5 bases, with 17 bases left in between. The CDR3 totals 17 residues. CDR1 and CDR2 (germline): MGHRA, YSYEKL. The CDR3 DNA sequence: TGCGCCAGCAGCCAAGGCCGGTTAGGGGTGGGAACCGGGGAGCTGTTTTTT. Translating gives CASSQGRLGVGTGELFF.

V gene TRBV3-1 (or the pseudogene TRBV3-2) combines with J gene TRBJ2-1; 7 nucleotides match TRBD2. J lost 7 bases, V lost 4 bases, and 10 bases had no gene match. The germline V gene encodes CDR1 LGHDT and CDR2 YNNKEL (reference sequence). The CDR3 loop spans 15 amino acids. The CDR3 is CASSLKRDLLNEQFF. For the CDR3, the DNA is TGTGCCAGCAGCCTTAAGCGGGATCTCTTAAATGAGCAGTTCTTC.

This chain uses TRBV5-6 with TRBJ1-2, with 7 bases identical to TRBD1. Unmatched junction bases numbered 7, after V lost 0 bases and J lost 5 bases. This CDR3 has 15 residues. Germline V gene sequence: CDR1 SGHDT, CDR2 YYEEEE. CDR3 sequence: CASSLEQGTVYGYTF. DNA for the CDR3: TGTGCCAGCAGCTTGGAACAAGGGACAGTATATGGCTACACCTTC.

This clone was detected once. This chain connects TRBV15 to TRBJ2-1, with a tentative D call TRBD2 (6 bases). Trimming removed 0 bases at V and 0 bases at J, with 12 bases between. Germline CDR1 and CDR2: LNHNV and YYDKDF (reference sequence). There are 17 residues in the CDR3. CDR3 DNA: TGTGCCACCAGCAGAGAGGGCCGGGACTTCTCCTACAATGAGCAGTTCTTC. Its translation: CATSREGRDFSYNEQFF.

The chain uses TRBV5-1 and TRBJ2-5, with 7 bases matching TRBD1. Trimming cost V 2 bases and J 2 bases; bases outside gene matches: 6. The germline CDR1 and CDR2 sequences are SGHRS and YFSETQ. CDR3 length: 15 amino acids. The CDR3 here is CASSLTGVGQETQYF. The CDR3 nucleotides read TGCGCCAGCAGCTTAACAGGGGTGGGGCAAGAGACCCAGTACTTC.

The chain couples TRBV3-1 (or the pseudogene TRBV3-2) to TRBJ2-3, with 7 bases aligning to TRBD2. V lost 0 bases and J lost 0; bases outside the gene matches: 6. Germline V gene sequence: CDR1 LGHDT, CDR2 YNNKEL (reference sequence). The CDR3 covers 17 residues. The CDR3 is CASSQEWWGGSTDTQYF. The DNA of the CDR3 is TGTGCCAGCAGCCAAGAATGGTGGGGGGGTAGCACAGATACGCAGTATTTT.

The table lists this clone with a count of one. This rearrangement joins TRBV24-1 to TRBJ1-2, with TRBD1 identical over 8 bases. This CDR3 comprises 14 residues. From germline, CDR1 is KGHDR and CDR2 SFDVKD. V gave up 4 bases and J gave up 4 bases; unmatched junction bases: 4. The CDR3 loop reads CATSEPDRAYGYTF. The DNA for the CDR3 is TGTGCCACCAGTGAACCGGACAGGGCCTATGGCTACACCTTC.

This clone came up once. This sequence joins TRBV5-8 and TRBJ2-3; 9 nucleotides line up with TRBD2. Germline V gives CDR1 SGHTS, CDR2 YDEGEE. The V segment lost 4 bases and the J segment 0 bases; nucleotides outside the gene matches: 6. The CDR3 has 16 amino acids. This CDR3 reads CASSQLAGSSTDTQYF. DNA of the CDR3: TGTGCCAGCAGCCAGCTAGCGGGGTCTAGCACAGATACGCAGTATTTT.

The table lists this clone with a few counts. The chain couples TRBV7-9 to TRBJ2-2; D is unresolved. This CDR3 is built from 9 residues. The germline gives CDR1 SEHNR, CDR2 FQNEAQ (reference sequence). V dropped 8 bases and J dropped 8 bases, with 3 bases sitting between them. In DNA form, the CDR3 reads TGTGCCAGCGAGGGGGAGCTGTTTTTT. It specifies CASEGELFF.

This rearrangement joins TRBV5-1 to TRBJ2-2; TRBD2 matches 10 bases. V dropped 4 bases and J dropped 6; count of bases not matched to a gene: 3. The germline CDR1 and CDR2 sequences are SGHRS and YFSETQ. The CDR3 length is 14 residues. CDR3 loop: CASSLAGVPGELFF. The CDR3 DNA reads as TGCGCCAGCAGCCTAGCGGGAGTACCCGGGGAGCTGTTTTTT.

CDR3 residues: CASSQVADYGYTF. The CDR3 DNA reads as TGCGCCAGCAGCCAAGTAGCGGACTATGGCTACACCTTC. The chain couples TRBV4-1 to TRBJ1-2; D gene uncertain. V lost 1 base, J lost 3 bases, and 6 bases lay in between. Germline V gene sequence: CDR1 MGHRA, CDR2 YSYEKL. The CDR3 is 13 residues long.

The chain recombines TRBV7-9 with TRBJ1-6; 8 bases agree with TRBD1. J lost 6 bases, V lost 1 base, and 2 bases had no gene match. The germline CDR1 and CDR2 sequences are SEHNR and FQNEAQ (reference sequence). The CDR3 contains 15 residues. The CDR3 nucleotides read TGTGCCAGCAGCTTAGGGACAGGGCGTAATTCACCCCTCCACTTT. Its protein is CASSLGTGRNSPLHF.

This rearrangement joins TRBV12-5 to TRBJ1-2; 7 bases fit TRBD1. The V and J ends lost 4 bases and 5 bases, in that order; junction bases with no gene match: 25. The CDR3 is 20 residues long. Per germline, CDR1 LGHNT and CDR2 FRNRAP. Here the CDR3 reads CASGCRRPWPFGGTDYGYTF. The CDR3 DNA reads as TGTGCTAGTGGTTGCCGCCGACCTTGGCCATTTGGGGGGACAGATTATGGCTACACCTTC.

The chain carries TRBV7-9 and TRBJ1-1; possible D gene TRBD1, 5 bases. Trimming left V 1 base short and J 4 bases short, with 10 bases between. The CDR3 consists of 14 residues. Germline V lookup: CDR1 SEHNR, CDR2 FQNEAQ (reference sequence). Written as DNA, the CDR3 is TGTGCCAGCAGCTTAGTAGGGCAGGGCACTGAAGCTTTCTTT. It specifies CASSLVGQGTEAFF.

The gene calls are TRBV4-1 and TRBJ1-1; 9 nucleotides agree with TRBD1. The CDR3 length is 15 residues. Germline assignment: CDR1 MGHRA and CDR2 YSYEKL. V dropped 3 bases and J dropped 4; count of bases not matched to a gene: 6. CDR3 loop: CASSHAGQGSTEAFF. In nucleotides, the CDR3 is TGCGCCAGCAGCCACGCCGGACAGGGGAGCACTGAAGCTTTCTTT.

The rearrangement joins TRBV28 to TRBJ2-1; TRBD2 matches 8 bases. V shed 6 bases and J 4 bases; nucleotides not matched to a gene: 11. From germline, CDR1 is MDHEN and CDR2 SYDVKM. The CDR3 contains 16 residues. Here the CDR3 DNA reads TGTGCCAGCAGCCCGACTAGCGCGAACCTATACAATGAGCAGTTCTTC. Amino acids: CASSPTSANLYNEQFF.

J is TRBJ2-7 and V is TRBV18, with D perhaps TRBD1 (8 bases). Trimming stripped 6 bases from V and 5 bases from J, with 20 bases between. The CDR3 is 15 amino acids. The germline V gene has CDR1 KGHSH and CDR2 LQKENI. For the CDR3, the DNA is TGTGCCAGCTCCGGACAGGGAGGGTTTATCCACGAGCAGTACTTC. It yields the protein CASSGQGGFIHEQYF.

In its sample, this clone was seen once. The chain is built from TRBV29-1 and TRBJ2-1; TRBD1 might be the D (5 bases). Per the germline V gene, CDR1 is SQVTM and CDR2 is ANQGSEA. Trimming cost V 1 base and J 4 bases, with 17 bases left between them. This CDR3 is built from 16 residues. The CDR3 sequence: CSVEGPLNPGYNEQFF. The CDR3 DNA is TGCAGCGTTGAAGGACCCTTGAACCCAGGGTACAATGAGCAGTTCTTC.

CDR3 coding DNA: TGTGCCAGCAGCTTAGGGACACCGGTCGGCACCGGGGAGCTGTTTTTT. Protein product: CASSLGTPVGTGELFF. This chain uses TRBV7-6 with TRBJ2-2, with D possibly being TRBD1 (5 bases). The V gene lost 1 base and the J gene lost 4 bases, with 13 bases spanning the gap. The germline CDR1 and CDR2 sequences are SGHVS and FNYEAQ. The CDR3 spans 16 residues.

The chain combines TRBV6-5 with TRBJ1-4, with a tentative D call TRBD1 (6 bases). Trimming removed 2 bases at V and 6 bases at J, with 7 bases between. Germline-derived CDR1 and CDR2 are MNHEY and SVGAGI. CDR3 length: 13 residues. The CDR3 here is CASSYRQDEKLFF. The CDR3 bases are TGTGCCAGCAGTTACCGACAGGATGAAAAACTGTTTTTT.

The chain couples TRBV5-8 to TRBJ2-7, with D maybe TRBD1 (6 bases). CDR3 length: 15 residues. Trimming left V 1 base short and J 6 bases short, with 17 bases between. Germline CDR1 reads SGHTS; CDR2 reads YDEGEE. The CDR3 DNA reads TGTGCCAGCAGCTTGCCCCTACGGGACAATTTCGAGCAGTACTTC. Protein product: CASSLPLRDNFEQYF.

The chain combines TRBV27 with TRBJ2-6; weak D call: TRBD2 (6 bases). Germline V gene data show CDR1 as MNHEY and CDR2 as SMNVEV (reference sequence). V dropped 7 bases and J dropped 12 bases, with 19 bases sitting between them. The CDR3 length is 14 residues. CDR3 loop: CASTEGTLASVLTF. The CDR3 nucleotides are TGTGCCAGCACGGAGGGCACCCTTGCGAGCGTCCTGACTTTC.

V usage is TRBV3-1 (or the pseudogene TRBV3-2) and J usage is TRBJ1-2, with 10 bases aligning to TRBD1. V shed 6 bases, J shed 8 bases, and the junction held 6 bases outside the gene matches. The germline V gene encodes CDR1 LGHDT and CDR2 YNNKEL (reference sequence). This CDR3 is 13 amino acids long. The CDR3 DNA reads TGTGCCAGCAGGGGGACAGGGGCCCAAGGCTACACCTTC. Amino acid sequence: CASRGTGAQGYTF.

This clone was seen many times. The CDR3 region has the DNA TGTGCCAGTAGTATTGGGGCCCACAGAATTAGCAATCAGCCCCAGCATTTT. Translation: CASSIGAHRISNQPQHF. The chain links TRBV19 to TRBJ1-5; D may be TRBD1 (5 bases). The germline gives CDR1 LNHDA, CDR2 SQIVND (reference sequence). The CDR3 is 17 residues long. The V and J ends lost 3 bases and 0 bases respectively, with 15 bases between them.

The V and J genes are TRBV14 and TRBJ1-1, with TRBD1 matching over 9 bases. Germline V gene data show CDR1 as SGHDN and CDR2 as FVKESK. The CDR3 spans 16 residues. The J segment lost 5 bases and the V segment lost 4 bases, leaving 11 bases of the junction unmatched. DNA for the CDR3: TGTGCCAGCAGCCCTTACAGGGGGCGCATGGCGACTGAAGCTTTCTTT. It encodes CASSPYRGRMATEAFF.